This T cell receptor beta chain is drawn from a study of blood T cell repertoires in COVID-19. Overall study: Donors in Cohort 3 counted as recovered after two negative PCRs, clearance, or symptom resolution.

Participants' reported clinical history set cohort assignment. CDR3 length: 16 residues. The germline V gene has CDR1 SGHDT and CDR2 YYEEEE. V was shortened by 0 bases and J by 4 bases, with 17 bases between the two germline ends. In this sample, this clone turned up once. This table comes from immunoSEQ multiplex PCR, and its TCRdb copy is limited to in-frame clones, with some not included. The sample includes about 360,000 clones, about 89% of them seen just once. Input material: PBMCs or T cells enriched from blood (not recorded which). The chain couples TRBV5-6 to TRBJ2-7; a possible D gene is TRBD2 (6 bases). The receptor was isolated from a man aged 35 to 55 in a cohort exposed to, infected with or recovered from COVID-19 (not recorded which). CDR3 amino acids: CASSLASGRRAYEQYF. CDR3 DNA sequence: TGTGCCAGCAGCTTGGCCAGTGGGAGGAGGGCTTACGAGCAGTACTTC.